Listed below are T cell receptor beta chains from one sample, sequenced in a study of blood T cell repertoires in COVID-19. Clones were sequenced by immunoSEQ multiplex PCR, and TCRdb holds only the in-frame ones, with some missing. The sample carries under 250,000 clones, around 82% recorded once. Specimen: peripheral blood. These receptors were taken from a woman aged 45-60 years with acute or convalescent COVID-19. The CDR3 runs from the conserved cysteine through the conserved F or W. The order of the fields is J gene, V gene, clone size, D gene, CDR3 protein, CDR3 DNA. The D gene is left open where the match is weak. The size field is filled for only some rows; it gives once, few, many or a size class.

TRBJ1-5,TRBV5-1,-,-,CASSWTAGNQPQHF,TGCGCCAGCAGCTGGACCGCAGGGAATCAGCCCCAGCATTTT
TRBJ2-1,TRBV5-1,-,-,CASSSGTLAGSYNEQFF,TGCGCCAGCAGCTCCGGGACTCTGGCGGGCTCCTACAATGAGCAGTTCTTC
TRBJ2-2,TRBV28,-,-,CASSSPGDTGELFF,TGTGCCAGCAGTTCCCCCGGGGACACCGGGGAGCTGTTTTTT
TRBJ2-7,TRBV10-2,-,TRBD2,CASGLAGDEQYF,TGCGCCAGCGGACTAGCGGGAGACGAGCAGTACTTC
TRBJ2-3,TRBV24-1,-,TRBD1,CATSDPGTGGTDTQYF,TGTGCCACCAGTGATCCGGGGACAGGGGGCACAGATACGCAGTATTTT
TRBJ1-2,TRBV29-1,-,-,CSVAGDLGYGYTF,TGCAGCGTTGCGGGGGACCTGGGCTATGGCTACACCTTC
TRBJ2-7,TRBV5-4,-,TRBD1,CASSPGQAWEQYF,TGTGCCAGCAGCCCCGGACAGGCTTGGGAGCAGTACTTC
TRBJ2-7,TRBV4-1,once,-,CASSQDWREQFNEQYF,TGCGCCAGCAGCCAAGATTGGAGGGAGCAGTTTAACGAGCAGTACTTC
TRBJ1-5,TRBV5-5,-,-,CASSVLSNRPQHF,TGTGCCAGCAGCGTATTAAGCAACCGGCCCCAGCATTTT
TRBJ2-7,TRBV5-4,-,TRBD2,CASSLRSGGRTGEQYF,TGTGCCAGCAGCTTGAGGTCTGGCGGGAGGACGGGCGAGCAGTACTTC
TRBJ1-5,TRBV27,-,TRBD1,CASSLQGALKPQHF,TGTGCCAGCAGCCTACAGGGGGCCTTAAAGCCCCAGCATTTT
TRBJ2-5,TRBV5-6,once,-,CASSGRETQYF,TGTGCCAGCTCAGGGCGGGAGACCCAGTACTTC
TRBJ1-1,TRBV10-2,-,-,CASSVGQSYEAFF,TGCGCCAGCAGTGTCGGACAGTCTTATGAAGCTTTCTTT
TRBJ2-7,TRBV2,-,TRBD1,CASSPTGQDYEQYF,TGTGCCAGCAGCCCGACCGGACAGGACTACGAGCAGTACTTC
TRBJ2-7,TRBV6-5,-,TRBD1,CASSFGQGGSYEQYF,TGTGCCAGCAGCTTCGGACAGGGGGGCTCCTACGAGCAGTACTTC
TRBJ1-5,TRBV28,-,TRBD1,CASTRPKGGDQPQHF,TGTGCCAGCACCCGCCCCAAAGGGGGCGATCAGCCCCAGCATTTT
TRBJ2-2,TRBV7-6,few,-,CASSYSPNGGTGELFF,TGTGCCAGCAGCTACTCCCCCAATGGAGGAACCGGGGAGCTGTTTTTT
TRBJ2-7,TRBV5-1,-,-,CASMEIGSPYEQYF,TGCGCCAGCATGGAGATCGGCAGCCCCTACGAGCAGTACTTC
TRBJ1-5,TRBV27,-,TRBD1,CASSPGTGGTQPQHF,TGTGCCAGCAGTCCCGGGACAGGGGGCACCCAGCCCCAGCATTTT
TRBJ2-5,TRBV18,-,TRBD2,CASSPRVDTTGGLGETQYF,TGTGCCAGCTCACCACGGGTTGACACCACAGGTGGACTAGGGGAGACCCAGTACTTC
TRBJ1-1,TRBV9,-,-,CASSATGSNTETFF,TGTGCCAGCAGCGCTACAGGGTCGAACACTGAAACTTTCTTT
TRBJ2-1,TRBV24-1,-,TRBD2,CATHSGKPYNEQFF,TGTGCCACGCATAGCGGGAAGCCCTACAATGAGCAGTTCTTC
TRBJ2-1,TRBV10-3,-,-,CATFNGSEFF,TGTGCCACCTTCAACGGGAGTGAGTTCTTC
TRBJ1-2,TRBV6-1,few,-,CASSERAAGVGYGYTF,TGTGCCAGCAGTGAAAGGGCAGCAGGGGTGGGCTATGGCTACACCTTC
TRBJ1-6,TRBV5-5,-,-,CASSFQGSENSPLHF,TGTGCCAGCAGCTTTCAGGGGTCTGAGAATTCACCCCTCCACTTT
TRBJ2-1,TRBV9,-,-,CASSVWTGSSYNEQFF,TGTGCCAGCAGCGTCTGGACGGGAAGCTCCTACAATGAGCAGTTCTTC
TRBJ2-1,TRBV27,-,TRBD2,CASSPWTSGNEQFF,TGTGCCAGCAGTCCGTGGACTAGCGGGAATGAGCAGTTCTTC
TRBJ1-4,TRBV7-6,-,TRBD1,CASSLEGARGREKLFF,TGTGCCAGCAGCTTGGAGGGGGCCCGTGGAAGAGAAAAACTGTTTTTT
TRBJ2-2,TRBV12-5,-,TRBD1,CASGLVLGRTGDTGELFF,TGTGCTAGTGGTTTGGTACTAGGGAGGACAGGGGACACCGGGGAGCTGTTTTTT
TRBJ2-2,TRBV4-1,-,-,CASSQDGGTMNTGELFF,TGCGCCAGCAGCCAAGACGGAGGGACCATGAACACCGGGGAGCTGTTTTTT
TRBJ2-2,TRBV28,-,TRBD1,CASSYRGGLITGELFF,TGTGCCAGCAGTTACAGGGGCGGTTTGATCACCGGGGAGCTGTTTTTT
TRBJ1-2,TRBV6-6,-,-,CASTGTTHGYTF,TGTGCCAGCACCGGGACTACTCATGGCTACACCTTC
TRBJ1-6,TRBV5-1,-,TRBD1,CASRGGRGNSPLHF,TGCGCCAGCAGGGGAGGCAGGGGGAATTCACCCCTCCACTTT
TRBJ1-4,TRBV24-1,-,-,CATSEGSGKTNEKLFF,TGTGCCACCAGTGAGGGGTCGGGGAAGACTAATGAAAAACTGTTTTTT
TRBJ1-5,TRBV27,-,TRBD1,CASSLNRGQPQHF,TGTGCCAGCAGTTTAAACAGGGGACAGCCCCAGCATTTT
TRBJ2-7,TRBV24-1,-,TRBD1,CATSEPGQGFEQYF,TGTGCCACCAGTGAACCGGGACAGGGTTTCGAGCAGTACTTC
TRBJ2-7,TRBV11-2,-,TRBD1,CASSWTPGQGRREYF,TGTGCCAGCAGCTGGACCCCGGGACAGGGGAGGAGAGAGTACTTC
TRBJ2-7,TRBV6-6,-,TRBD2,CASSIRGDSYEQYF,TGTGCCAGCAGTATACGGGGGGACTCATACGAGCAGTACTTC
TRBJ1-4,TRBV29-1,-,-,CSVYFAGRSNEKLFF,TGCAGCGTCTACTTTGCGGGTCGGTCTAATGAAAAACTGTTTTTT
TRBJ1-6,TRBV5-1,-,-,CASSESPGGASPLHF,TGCGCCAGCAGCGAATCCCCCGGTGGGGCTTCACCCCTCCACTTT
TRBJ2-2,TRBV7-2,few,-,CASSLGANTGELFF,TGTGCCAGCAGCTTAGGAGCGAACACCGGGGAGCTGTTTTTT
TRBJ2-7,TRBV3-1/TRBV3-2,few,-,CASSQDPGTYEQYF,TGTGCCAGCAGCCAAGATCCGGGGACCTACGAGCAGTACTTC
TRBJ1-5,TRBV20-1,-,-,CSSEDQPQHF,TGCAGTTCGGAGGATCAGCCCCAGCATTTT
TRBJ1-2,TRBV28,-,-,CASKRLTSRYGYTF,TGTGCCAGCAAGAGGCTCACGTCACGATATGGCTACACCTTC
TRBJ2-7,TRBV9,-,TRBD2,CASSQAGGRSYEQYF,TGTGCCAGCAGCCAAGCGGGAGGCCGATCCTACGAGCAGTACTTC
TRBJ2-1,TRBV5-1,-,TRBD2,CASSFGTSGRGVNEQFF,TGCGCCAGCAGCTTTGGGACTAGCGGGAGAGGGGTCAATGAGCAGTTCTTC
TRBJ2-2,TRBV5-1,-,-,CASSSGMVAGELFF,TGCGCCAGCAGCTCCGGGATGGTTGCCGGGGAGCTGTTTTTT
TRBJ2-3,TRBV3-1/TRBV3-2,-,TRBD2,CASSPLAGADADTQYF,TGTGCCAGCAGCCCCTTAGCGGGAGCCGACGCAGATACGCAGTATTTT
TRBJ2-7,TRBV2,-,TRBD2,CARGLAGTSSYEQYF,TGTGCCAGGGGACTAGCGGGTACCAGCTCCTACGAGCAGTACTTC
TRBJ1-6,TRBV4-1,-,-,CASSQDSGNSPLHF,TGCGCCAGCAGCCAAGATTCGGGGAATTCACCCCTCCACTTT
TRBJ1-1,TRBV7-3,-,TRBD1,CASSLGGSNTEAFF,TGTGCCAGCAGCCTAGGGGGCTCGAACACTGAAGCTTTCTTT
TRBJ2-3,TRBV5-4,-,TRBD2,CASSFWTSGDTINTQYF,TGTGCCAGCAGCTTCTGGACTAGCGGGGACACCATAAATACGCAGTATTTT
TRBJ2-1,TRBV15,-,TRBD2,CATSTVSGRAIRPGIRQFF,TGTGCCACCAGCACGGTTAGCGGGAGGGCCATAAGGCCAGGGATTCGGCAGTTCTTC